Reported below is one T cell receptor beta chain. The data are from a study of blood T cells in healthy people across ages. Then a second PCR, running roughly 7 to 12 cycles, was carried out with a sample-barcoded 5' primer and a J-beta primer mix. Each TCR beta cDNA got a 12-nucleotide random molecular identifier. TCRdb re-called the 5' RACE reads through MiXCR, storing one row per CDR3 protein. The table has about 1.1 million distinct CDR3 sequences, more than 30% seen once. The specimen was blood. The receptor was isolated from a young man in good health.

DNA of the CDR3: TGTGCCAGCAGTGTGGGCAGGGGGGAAAACACTGAAGCTTTCTTT. It translates to CASSVGRGENTEAFF. The chain employs TRBV2 and TRBJ1-1; 7 nucleotides match TRBD1. This CDR3 is 15 amino acids long. The J segment lost 2 bases and the V segment lost 4 bases, leaving 7 bases of the junction unmatched. The V gene's germline CDR1 is SNHLY and CDR2 FYNNEI.